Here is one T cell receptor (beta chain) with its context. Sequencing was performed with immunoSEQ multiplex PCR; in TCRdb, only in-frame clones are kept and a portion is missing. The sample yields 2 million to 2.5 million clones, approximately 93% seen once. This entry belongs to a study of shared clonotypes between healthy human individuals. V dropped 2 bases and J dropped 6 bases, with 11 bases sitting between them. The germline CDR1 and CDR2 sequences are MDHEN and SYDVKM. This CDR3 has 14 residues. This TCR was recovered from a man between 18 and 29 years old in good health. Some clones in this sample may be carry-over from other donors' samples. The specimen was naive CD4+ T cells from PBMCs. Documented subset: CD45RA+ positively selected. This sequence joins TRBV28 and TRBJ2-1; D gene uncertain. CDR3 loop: CASSLVSRFNEQFF. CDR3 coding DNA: TGTGCCAGCAGTTTAGTTTCCAGGTTCAATGAGCAGTTCTTC.